The 10 T cell receptor beta chains reported below all come from one sample, sequenced in a study of Tregs in tolerant kidney transplant recipients. Here immunoSEQ multiplex PCR was the method, and the copy in TCRdb shows in-frame clones only, minus some. The sample has about 48,000 clones. This material consisted of CD4+ T cells from blood, taken before the transplant. The receptors derive from a human donor who received a combined kidney and bone marrow transplant.

Comments on this clone: The DNA ends 3 residues before the CDR3 does, and the rest of the CDR3 is filled in from the germline J gene. The chain combines TRBV18 with TRBJ2-1; 9 bases agree with TRBD1. After removal of 3 bases from V and 4 bases from J, the junction contained 10 bases not matched to a gene. The length of the CDR3 is 17 residues. Germline V gives CDR1 KGHSH, CDR2 LQKENI. CDR3 amino acids: CASSPQPGQGVYNEQFF. Partial CDR3 DNA: TGTGCCAGCTCACCTCAACCGGGACAGGGAGTATACAATGAG.

In the case of this clone: The DNA ends 3 residues before the CDR3 does, and the rest of the CDR3 is filled in from the germline J gene. The chain links TRBV5-1 to TRBJ1-4, with D possibly matching TRBD1 (6 bases). The CDR3 covers 14 residues. CDR1 and CDR2 from the germline V gene are SGHRS and YFSETQ. V lost 1 base, J lost 5 bases, and 9 bases lay in between. The CDR3 sequence is CASSLRGGNEKLFF. CDR3 DNA, as far as it was read: TGCGCCAGCAGCTTGAGGGGGGGGAATGAAAAA.

For this clone: The read ends 3 residues early relative to the CDR3; the germline J gene fills the gap. The chain uses TRBV5-1 and TRBJ2-1; D gene ambiguous. The ends were cut back, 1 base at V and 9 bases at J, with 8 bases in the middle. CDR3 length: 12 amino acids. Looked up from germline, CDR1 is SGHRS and CDR2 is YFSETQ. CDR3 amino acids: CASSLNNGEQFF. The sequenced CDR3 bases are TGCGCCAGCAGCTTGAATAACGGTGAG.

Turning to this clone: The observed sequence ends 3 residues before the CDR3 terminus, with the missing tail filled in from the germline J gene. V and J are TRBV10-2 and TRBJ2-5; 10 bases agree with TRBD2. The CDR3 totals 15 residues. CDR1 is WSHSY, CDR2 SAAADI, per germline. V was clipped by 7 bases and J by 3 bases; unmatched bases: 8. This chain's CDR3 is CASKLQGLAEETQYF. The part of the CDR3 DNA that was read is TGCGCCAGCAAGCTCCAAGGACTAGCGGAAGAGACC.

As to this clone: The read terminates 3 residues ahead of where the CDR3 ends, so the germline J gene completes it. V is TRBV19 and J is TRBJ2-1, with TRBD2 as a possible D gene (6 bases). The length of the CDR3 is 16 residues. Germline V gives CDR1 LNHDA, CDR2 SQIVND (reference sequence). V was trimmed by 7 bases and J by 5 bases, leaving 21 bases between them. This CDR3 reads CASTTDGGMTHNEQFF. The covered CDR3 bases are TGTGCCAGTACCACAGATGGCGGGATGACTCACAATGAG.

A remark on this clone: The CDR3 end is not reached by the read, which stops 3 residues before it; the germline J gene fills it in. This rearrangement joins TRBV2 to TRBJ2-1; the D gene is possibly TRBD2 (6 bases). The V end was cut by 5 bases, the J end by 0 bases, with 11 bases between. Germline V gives CDR1 SNHLY, CDR2 FYNNEI. CDR3 length: 15 residues. The CDR3 is CASSNRGNSYNEQFF. The CDR3 DNA, read in part, is TGTGCCAGCAGTAATCGGGGGAACTCCTACAATGAG.

As regards this clone: At one end the junction does not follow the germline gene, possibly because of a read error. The CDR3 end is not reached by the read, which stops 3 residues before it; the germline J gene fills it in. The chain recombines TRBV30 with TRBJ2-3; 7 nucleotides line up with TRBD1. The CDR3 has 13 amino acids. Per the germline V gene, CDR1 is GTSNPN and CDR2 is SVGIG (reference sequence). The covered CDR3 bases are TGTGTCTGGGGGACAGCGCGCACAGATACG. Amino acid sequence: CVWGTARTDT. From start to end, the CDR3 is CVWGTARTDTQYF.

The sequenced CDR3 bases are TGTGCCTCGACCCCTGGTGGGGGCATGAACTATGGC. Residues: CASTPGGGMNYG. The whole CDR3 reads CASTPGGGMNYGYTF. This sequence joins TRBV30 and TRBJ1-2; TRBD1 might be the D (6 bases). From the germline J gene comes the end of the CDR3, since the read stops 3 residues before it. V lost 7 bases, J lost 2 bases, and 20 bases lay in between. Germline loops: CDR1 GTSNPN, CDR2 SVGIG (reference sequence). This CDR3 comprises 15 residues. Supplemented by reference TRBV30 and TRBJ1-2, the full variable domain reads SQTIHQWPATLVQPVGSPLSLECTVEGTSNPNLYWYRQAAGRGLQLLFYSVGIGQISSEVPQNLSASRPQDRQFILSSKKLLLSDSGFYLCASTPGGGMNYGYTFGSGTRLTVV.

As regards this clone: The read comes to an end 3 residues before the CDR3 does, leaving the germline J gene to fill in the end. This sequence joins TRBV7-2 and TRBJ1-2; tentative D call: TRBD1 (5 bases). The V and J ends lost 1 base and 0 bases respectively, with 6 bases between them. CDR3 size: 14 residues. CDR1 is SGHTA and CDR2 is FQGNSA in the germline V gene. CDR3 DNA, as far as it was read: TGTGCCAGCAGCTTAGAAGGGGCTAACTATGGC. Translation: CASSLEGANYG. The complete CDR3 reads CASSLEGANYGYTF.

Regarding this clone: The read ends 3 residues early relative to the CDR3; the germline J gene fills the gap. V gene TRBV19 combines with J gene TRBJ2-3, with 7 positions matching TRBD1. Germline loops: CDR1 LNHDA, CDR2 SQIVND (reference sequence). This CDR3 region has 16 residues. Unmatched junction bases numbered 11, after V lost 7 bases and J lost 1 base. The CDR3 loop reads CASTKKQGLGTDTQYF. CDR3 DNA, as far as it was read: TGTGCCAGTACAAAGAAACAGGGGTTGGGCACAGATACG.